The text below deals with one T cell receptor beta chain. Sequencing was performed with immunoSEQ multiplex PCR; in TCRdb, only in-frame clones are kept and a portion is missing. The repertoire holds about 24,000 clones, with about nine tenths as singletons. The data were obtained in a study of T cell repertoires and Cas9 in healthy adults. The wider study: CD4 and CD8 compartments: SpCas9-reactive T cells profiled for potency, cytotoxicity, lineage.

Germline V lookup: CDR1 LGHNA, CDR2 YNFKEQ. CDR3 length: 16 amino acids. V was clipped by 1 base and J by 4 bases; unmatched bases: 4. The V call is TRBV4-2, the J call TRBJ2-1; TRBD2 matches 10 bases. The source of this sequence is a human donor in good health. Specimen: CD4+ effector T cells (CD127+, CD25-, CD137-, CD154-) from PBMCs; culture status not recorded. The CDR3 nucleotides are TGTGCCAGCAGCCAAGTTGAAGCGGGGGGGTACAATGAGCAGTTCTTC. Protein sequence: CASSQVEAGGYNEQFF.